This T cell receptor beta chain comes out of a study of T cells in Graves' hyperthyroidism and ophthalmopathy. Study-wide points: Using 13 V-J features, a model discriminated ophthalmopathy from stable hyperthyroidism. Median prediction lead before ophthalmopathy onset was 5 to 7.5 months with the model.

Uncontrolled infections, other autoimmune diseases, pregnancy or lactation led to exclusion of patients. Roughly 9.1 ml of fresh peripheral blood supplied the PBMCs. This clonotype was observed many times. Its antigen is unknown. There were TCR beta CDR3 regions amplified from RNA transcripts. First-round RT-PCR of the TCR CDR3 relied on the HTBI primer set. TCRdb re-called the multiplex PCR reads with MiXCR, one entry per CDR3 protein. Of approximately 600,000 distinct CDR3 sequences listed, roughly 14% are singletons. Input material: blood. This sequence was found in a middle-aged woman with Graves' ophthalmopathy.

The CDR3 bases are TGTGCCAGCAGTGGGGACGGCGCCTATGGCTACACCTTC. Translated, it gives CASSGDGAYGYTF. The V and J genes are TRBV28 and TRBJ1-2; a weak D match, TRBD1 (5 bases). Trimming removed 5 bases at V and 4 bases at J, with 11 bases between. Germline values: CDR1 MDHEN, CDR2 SYDVKM. This CDR3 has 13 amino acids.